The clone carrying this T cell receptor beta chain came up many times. This record belongs to a study of blood T cell repertoires in COVID-19. Libraries were prepared by immunoSEQ multiplex PCR; TCRdb keeps only in-frame clonotypes and omits some of them. Of about 160,000 clones detected, 81% appear once; the ten largest clones hold 8% to 13%. The CDR3 covers 15 residues. Germline lookup yields CDR1 MGHDK and CDR2 SYGVNS. Trimming at V came to 1 base and at J to 2 bases, leaving 4 bases not matched to a gene. The chain has TRBV25-1 and TRBJ2-7; TRBD1 agrees at 8 bases. This TCR was recovered from a man in his 60s with active or convalescent COVID-19. Sequencing used peripheral blood. CDR3 DNA sequence: TGTGCCAGCAGTGAATGGATGGGACAGGCCTACGAGCAGTACTTC. Translated: CASSEWMGQAYEQYF.